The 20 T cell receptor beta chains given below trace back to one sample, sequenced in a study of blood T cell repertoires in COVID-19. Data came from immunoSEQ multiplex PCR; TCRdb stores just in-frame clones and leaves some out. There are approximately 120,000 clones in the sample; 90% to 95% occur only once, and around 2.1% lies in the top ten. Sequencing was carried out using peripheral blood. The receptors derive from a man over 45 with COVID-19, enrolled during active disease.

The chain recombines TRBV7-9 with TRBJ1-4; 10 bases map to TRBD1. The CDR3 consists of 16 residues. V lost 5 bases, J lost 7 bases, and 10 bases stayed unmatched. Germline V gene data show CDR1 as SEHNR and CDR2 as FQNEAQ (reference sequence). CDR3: CASSPLSGQGREKLFF. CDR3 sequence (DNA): TGTGCCAGCAGCCCACTATCGGGACAGGGGCGTGAAAAACTGTTTTTT.

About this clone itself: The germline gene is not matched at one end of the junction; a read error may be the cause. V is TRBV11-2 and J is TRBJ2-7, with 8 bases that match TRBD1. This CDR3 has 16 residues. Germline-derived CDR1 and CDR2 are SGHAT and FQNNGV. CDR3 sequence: CASSVDPGQAPYEQYF. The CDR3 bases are TGTGCCAGCAGCGTAGATCCGGGACAGGCCCCCTACGAGCAGTACTTC.

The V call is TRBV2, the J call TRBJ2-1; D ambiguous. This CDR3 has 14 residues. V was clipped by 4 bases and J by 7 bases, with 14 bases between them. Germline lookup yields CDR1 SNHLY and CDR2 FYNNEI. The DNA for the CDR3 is TGTGCCAGCAGTGCCGGAGTCAACTCAAATGAGCAGTTCTTC. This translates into CASSAGVNSNEQFF. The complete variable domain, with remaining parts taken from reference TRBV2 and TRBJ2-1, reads EPEVTQTPSHQVTQMGQEVILRCVPISNHLYFYWYRQILGQKVEFLVSFYNNEISEKSEIFDDQFSVERPDGSNFTLKIRSTKLEDSAMYFCASSAGVNSNEQFFGPGTRLTVL.

Here the CDR3 reads CASSLSGYNEQFF. Here the CDR3 DNA reads TGCGCCAGCAGCTTGTCGGGGTACAATGAGCAGTTCTTC. The J gene is TRBJ2-1, the V gene TRBV5-1, with D perhaps TRBD2 (5 bases). The CDR3 spans 13 residues. V was pared by 1 base and J by 4 bases, with 6 bases between. CDR1 is SGHRS and CDR2 is YFSETQ in the germline V gene.

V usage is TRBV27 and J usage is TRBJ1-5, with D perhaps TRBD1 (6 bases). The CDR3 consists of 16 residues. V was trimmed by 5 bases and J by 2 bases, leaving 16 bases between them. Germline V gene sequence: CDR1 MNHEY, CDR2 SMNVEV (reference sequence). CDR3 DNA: TGTGCCAGCAGTCCCGAGGACAGTATGGGCAATCAGCCCCAGCATTTT. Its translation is CASSPEDSMGNQPQHF.

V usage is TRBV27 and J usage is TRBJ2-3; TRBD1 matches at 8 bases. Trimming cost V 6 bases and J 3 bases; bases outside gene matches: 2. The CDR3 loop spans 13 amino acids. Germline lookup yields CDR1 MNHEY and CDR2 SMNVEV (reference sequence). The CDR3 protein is CASRRQGTDTQYF. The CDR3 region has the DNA TGTGCCAGCAGAAGACAGGGGACAGATACGCAGTATTTT.

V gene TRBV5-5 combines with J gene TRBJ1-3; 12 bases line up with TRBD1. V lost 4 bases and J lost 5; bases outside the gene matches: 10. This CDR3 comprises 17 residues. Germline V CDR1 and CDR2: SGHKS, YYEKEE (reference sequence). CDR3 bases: TGTGCCAGCAGCCTGGAACTGGGACAGGGGGCGAGAAACACCATATATTTT. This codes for CASSLELGQGARNTIYF.

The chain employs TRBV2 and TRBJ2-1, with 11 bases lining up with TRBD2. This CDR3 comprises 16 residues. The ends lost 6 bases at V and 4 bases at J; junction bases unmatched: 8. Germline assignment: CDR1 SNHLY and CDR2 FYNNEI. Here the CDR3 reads CASRKFLAGGYNEQFF. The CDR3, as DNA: TGTGCCAGCAGAAAATTTTTAGCGGGAGGGTACAATGAGCAGTTCTTC.

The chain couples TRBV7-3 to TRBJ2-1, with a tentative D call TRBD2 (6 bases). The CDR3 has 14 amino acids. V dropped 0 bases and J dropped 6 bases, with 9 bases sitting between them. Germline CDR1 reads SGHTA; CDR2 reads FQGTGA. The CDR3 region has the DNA TGTGCCAGCAGCTTAACCCCGGGACTCAATGAGCAGTTCTTC. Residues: CASSLTPGLNEQFF.

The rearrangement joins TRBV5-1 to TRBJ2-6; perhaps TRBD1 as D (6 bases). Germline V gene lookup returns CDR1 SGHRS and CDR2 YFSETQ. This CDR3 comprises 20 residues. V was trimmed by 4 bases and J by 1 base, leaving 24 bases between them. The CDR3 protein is CASSPRVGRQVTSGANVLTF. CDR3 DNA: TGCGCCAGCAGCCCCCGGGTGGGGAGACAGGTGACTTCTGGGGCCAACGTCCTGACTTTC.

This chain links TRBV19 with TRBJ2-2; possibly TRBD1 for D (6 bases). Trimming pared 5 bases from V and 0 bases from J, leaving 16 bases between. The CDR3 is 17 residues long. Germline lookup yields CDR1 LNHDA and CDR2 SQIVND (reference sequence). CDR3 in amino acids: CASSAAGVGANTGELFF. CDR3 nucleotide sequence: TGTGCCAGTAGTGCCGCAGGGGTCGGGGCGAACACCGGGGAGCTGTTTTTT.

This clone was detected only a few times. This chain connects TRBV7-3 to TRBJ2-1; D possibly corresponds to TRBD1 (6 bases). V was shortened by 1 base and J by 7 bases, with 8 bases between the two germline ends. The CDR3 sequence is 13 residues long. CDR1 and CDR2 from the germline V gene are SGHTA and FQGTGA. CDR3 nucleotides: TGTGCCAGCAGCTTAATAAGGGGGAATGAGCAGTTCTTC. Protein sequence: CASSLIRGNEQFF.

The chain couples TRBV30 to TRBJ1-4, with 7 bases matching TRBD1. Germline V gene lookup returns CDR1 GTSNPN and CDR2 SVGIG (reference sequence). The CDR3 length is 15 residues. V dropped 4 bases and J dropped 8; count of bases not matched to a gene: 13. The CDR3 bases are TGTGCCTGGACGAAGGGGGCCGGTCCCGGAGAAAAACTGTTTTTT. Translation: CAWTKGAGPGEKLFF.

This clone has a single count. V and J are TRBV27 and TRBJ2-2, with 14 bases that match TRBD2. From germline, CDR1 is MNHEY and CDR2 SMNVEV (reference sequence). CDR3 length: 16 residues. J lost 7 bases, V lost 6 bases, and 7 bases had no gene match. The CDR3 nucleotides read TGTGCCAGCAGGAGACTAGCGGGAGGGCCGGTCGGGGAGCTGTTTTTT. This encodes CASRRLAGGPVGELFF.

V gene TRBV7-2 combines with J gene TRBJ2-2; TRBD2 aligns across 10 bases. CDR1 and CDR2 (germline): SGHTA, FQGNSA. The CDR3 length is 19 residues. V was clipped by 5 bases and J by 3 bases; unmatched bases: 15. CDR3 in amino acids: CASSLPWPLAGVDTGELFF. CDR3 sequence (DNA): TGTGCCAGCAGCCTCCCCTGGCCTCTAGCGGGAGTTGACACCGGGGAGCTGTTTTTT.

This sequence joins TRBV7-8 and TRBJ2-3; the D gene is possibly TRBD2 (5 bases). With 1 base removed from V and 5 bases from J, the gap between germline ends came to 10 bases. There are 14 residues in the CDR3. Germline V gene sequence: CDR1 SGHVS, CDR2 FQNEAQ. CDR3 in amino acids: CASSLGGWKDTQYF. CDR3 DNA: TGTGCCAGCAGCTTAGGAGGGTGGAAAGATACGCAGTATTTT.

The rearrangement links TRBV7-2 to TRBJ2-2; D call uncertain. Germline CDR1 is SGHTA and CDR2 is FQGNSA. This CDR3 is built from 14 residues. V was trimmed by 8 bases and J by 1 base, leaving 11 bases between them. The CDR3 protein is CASGRSQNTGELFF. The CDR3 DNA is TGTGCCAGCGGTCGGTCCCAGAACACCGGGGAGCTGTTTTTT.

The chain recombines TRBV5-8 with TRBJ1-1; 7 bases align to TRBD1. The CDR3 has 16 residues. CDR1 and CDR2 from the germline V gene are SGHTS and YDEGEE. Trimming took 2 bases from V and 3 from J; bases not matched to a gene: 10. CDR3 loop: CASSLKGGHYHTEAFF. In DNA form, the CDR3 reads TGTGCCAGCAGCTTAAAAGGGGGCCATTACCACACTGAAGCTTTCTTT.

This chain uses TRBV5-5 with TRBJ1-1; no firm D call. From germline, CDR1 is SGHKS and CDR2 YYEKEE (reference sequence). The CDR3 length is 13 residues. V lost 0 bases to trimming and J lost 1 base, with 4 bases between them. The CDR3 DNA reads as TGTGCCAGCAGCTTGGACAGGAACACTGAAGCTTTCTTT. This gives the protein CASSLDRNTEAFF.

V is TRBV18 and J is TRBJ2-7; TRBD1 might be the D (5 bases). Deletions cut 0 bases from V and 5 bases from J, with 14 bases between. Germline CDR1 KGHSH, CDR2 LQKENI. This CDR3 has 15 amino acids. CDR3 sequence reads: CASSPPVDIFNEQYF. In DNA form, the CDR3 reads TGTGCCAGCTCACCACCGGTGGACATTTTTAACGAGCAGTACTTC.